These 8 T cell receptor beta chains originate from one sample sequenced in a study of T cell responses to AZD1222 COVID-19 vaccine. Assay: immunoSEQ multiplex PCR; the TCRdb copy retains only in-frame clones and omits some. The sample carries about 110,000 clones, over 85% recorded once. Sequences were derived from peripheral blood, sampled 28 days after the second AZD1222 dose. The source is an adult who received the AZD1222 COVID-19 vaccine.

The chain recombines TRBV12-3 or TRBV12-4 with TRBJ1-5; D not resolved. Trimming cost V 6 bases and J 4 bases, with 7 bases left between them. The CDR3 spans 12 residues. The CDR3 coding sequence is TGTGCCAGCAGCCGAATTAATCAGCCCCAGCATTTT. Translated, it gives CASSRINQPQHF.

This clone was observed a single time. The chain links TRBV7-3 to TRBJ1-1; possibly TRBD1 for D (6 bases). The V gene's germline CDR1 is SGHTA and CDR2 FQGTGA. V lost 4 bases and J lost 3, with 15 bases in between. The CDR3 sequence is 15 residues long. The CDR3 here is CASSSRGLRDTEAFF. CDR3 sequence (DNA): TGTGCCAGCAGCTCCAGGGGCCTCAGGGACACTGAAGCTTTCTTT.

This chain uses TRBV6-6 with TRBJ2-5; tentative D call: TRBD1 (7 bases). CDR1 and CDR2 (germline): MNHNY, SVGAGI (reference sequence). CDR3 length: 15 residues. V was pared by 1 base and J by 4 bases, with 13 bases between. DNA for the CDR3: TGTGCCAGCAGTTACTTGGCAGGGGGGAGAGAGACCCAGTACTTC. Protein: CASSYLAGGRETQYF.

The chain is built from TRBV19 and TRBJ1-4; TRBD1 matches at 9 bases. With V trimmed by 7 bases and J by 10 bases, 10 bases remained unmatched. Germline V CDR1 and CDR2: LNHDA, SQIVND (reference sequence). This CDR3 has 14 residues. CDR3 nucleotides: TGTGCCAGTACCGCGGGACAGGGTCGCCGAAAACTGTTTTTT. This encodes CASTAGQGRRKLFF.

The chain has TRBV5-1 and TRBJ2-5; D unresolved. This CDR3 spans 14 amino acids. The ends were cut back, 0 bases at V and 7 bases at J, with 13 bases in the middle. Germline-derived CDR1 and CDR2 are SGHRS and YFSETQ. The CDR3 coding sequence is TGCGCCAGCAGCTTGGAGGCAGAGCTAGGGACCCAGTACTTC. Encoded protein: CASSLEAELGTQYF.

The CDR3 coding sequence is TGTGCCAGCTCAGTCGGGTCATCCACAGATACGCAGTATTTT. This translates into CASSVGSSTDTQYF. This chain uses TRBV18 with TRBJ2-3; D is uncertain. The CDR3 has 14 amino acids. CDR1 and CDR2 (germline): KGHSH, LQKENI. The V end was cut by 5 bases, the J end by 2 bases, with 11 bases between. Using reference TRBV18 and TRBJ2-3 for the parts outside the CDR3, the full variable domain is NAGVMQNPRHLVRRRGQEARLRCSPMKGHSHVYWYRQLPEEGLKFMVYLQKENIIDESGMPKERFSAEFPKEGPSILRIQQVVRGDSAAYFCASSVGSSTDTQYFGPGTRLTVL.

The chain has TRBV9 and TRBJ2-7, with D tentatively TRBD2 (5 bases). Trimming took 0 bases from V and 6 from J, leaving 13 bases between them. The germline V gene has CDR1 SGDLS and CDR2 YYNGEE. This CDR3 region has 14 residues. The CDR3 DNA reads TGTGCCAGCAGCGTAGATGAGGGAAAGGGCGAGCAGTACTTC. This codes for CASSVDEGKGEQYF.

The V call is TRBV5-8, the J call TRBJ1-6; 8 nucleotides match TRBD1. V trimming: 2 bases; J trimming: 4 bases; junction bases outside the gene matches: 5. CDR3 length equals 16 residues. Germline lookup yields CDR1 SGHTS and CDR2 YDEGEE. The CDR3 spells CASSFQGAAYNSPLHF. The DNA of the CDR3 is TGTGCCAGCAGCTTTCAGGGGGCCGCGTATAATTCACCCCTCCACTTT. Supplemented by reference TRBV5-8 and TRBJ1-6, the full variable domain reads EAGVTQSPTHLIKTRGQQATLRCSPISGHTSVYWYQQALGLGLQFLLWYDEGEERNRGNFPPRFSGRQFPNYSSELNVNALELEDSALYLCASSFQGAAYNSPLHFGNGTRLTVT.